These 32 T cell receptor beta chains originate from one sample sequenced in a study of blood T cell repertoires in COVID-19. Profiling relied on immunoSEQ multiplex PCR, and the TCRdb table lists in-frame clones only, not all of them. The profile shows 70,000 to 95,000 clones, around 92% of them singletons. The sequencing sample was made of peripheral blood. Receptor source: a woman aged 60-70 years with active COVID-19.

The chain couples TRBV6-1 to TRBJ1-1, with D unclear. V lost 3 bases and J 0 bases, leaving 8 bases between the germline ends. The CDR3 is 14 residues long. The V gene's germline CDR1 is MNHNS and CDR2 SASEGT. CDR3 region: CASSEVALNTEAFF. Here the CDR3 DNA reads TGTGCCAGCAGTGAGGTGGCCCTGAACACTGAAGCTTTCTTT.

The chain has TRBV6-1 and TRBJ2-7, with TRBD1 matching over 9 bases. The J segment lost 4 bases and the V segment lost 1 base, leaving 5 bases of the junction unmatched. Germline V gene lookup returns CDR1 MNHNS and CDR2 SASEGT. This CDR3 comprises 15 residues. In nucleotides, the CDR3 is TGTGCCAGCAGTGAAGAACCGGGACAGGGATACGAGCAGTACTTC. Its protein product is CASSEEPGQGYEQYF.

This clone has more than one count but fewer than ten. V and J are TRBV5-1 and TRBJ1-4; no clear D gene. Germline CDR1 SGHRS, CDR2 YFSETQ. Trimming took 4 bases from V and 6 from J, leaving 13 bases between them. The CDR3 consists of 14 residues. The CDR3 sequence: CASSMTPTDEKLFF. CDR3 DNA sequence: TGCGCCAGCAGCATGACACCCACGGATGAAAAACTGTTTTTT.

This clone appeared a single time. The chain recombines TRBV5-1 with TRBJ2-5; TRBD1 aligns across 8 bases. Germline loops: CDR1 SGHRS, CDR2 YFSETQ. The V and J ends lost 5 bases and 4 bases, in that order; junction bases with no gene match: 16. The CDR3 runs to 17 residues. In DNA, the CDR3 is TGCGCCAGCAGATTTATACCAACAGGGGGTGGAGGAGAGACCCAGTACTTC. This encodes CASRFIPTGGGGETQYF. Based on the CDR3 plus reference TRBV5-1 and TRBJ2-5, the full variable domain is KAGVTQTPRYLIKTRGQQVTLSCSPISGHRSVSWYQQTPGQGLQFLFEYFSETQRNKGNFPGRFSGRQFSNSRSEMNVSTLELGDSALYLCASRFIPTGGGGETQYFGPGTRLLVL.

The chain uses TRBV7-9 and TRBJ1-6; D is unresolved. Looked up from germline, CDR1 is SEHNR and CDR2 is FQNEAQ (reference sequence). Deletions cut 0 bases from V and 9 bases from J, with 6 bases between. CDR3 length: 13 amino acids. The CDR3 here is CASSLAGLSPLHF. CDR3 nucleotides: TGTGCCAGCAGCTTAGCTGGCCTTTCACCCCTCCACTTT.

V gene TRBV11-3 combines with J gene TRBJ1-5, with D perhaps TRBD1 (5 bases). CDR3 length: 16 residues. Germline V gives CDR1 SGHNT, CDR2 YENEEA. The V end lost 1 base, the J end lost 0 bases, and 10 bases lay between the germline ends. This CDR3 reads CASSLGGGYSNQPQHF. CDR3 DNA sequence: TGTGCCAGCAGCTTAGGGGGGGGATATAGCAATCAGCCCCAGCATTTT.

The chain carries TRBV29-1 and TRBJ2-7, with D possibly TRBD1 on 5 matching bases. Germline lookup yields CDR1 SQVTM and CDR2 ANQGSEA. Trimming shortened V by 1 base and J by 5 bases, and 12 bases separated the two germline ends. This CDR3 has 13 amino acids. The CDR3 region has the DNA TGCAGCGTTGAAGTAAGGGGAAGAAACGAGCAGTACTTC. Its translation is CSVEVRGRNEQYF.

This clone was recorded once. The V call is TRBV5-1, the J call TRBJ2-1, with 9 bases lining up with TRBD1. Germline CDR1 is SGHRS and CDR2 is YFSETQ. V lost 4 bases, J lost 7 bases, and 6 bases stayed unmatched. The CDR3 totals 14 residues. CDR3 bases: TGCGCCAGCAGCCCGGACGGGACAGGGAATGAGCAGTTCTTC. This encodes CASSPDGTGNEQFF.

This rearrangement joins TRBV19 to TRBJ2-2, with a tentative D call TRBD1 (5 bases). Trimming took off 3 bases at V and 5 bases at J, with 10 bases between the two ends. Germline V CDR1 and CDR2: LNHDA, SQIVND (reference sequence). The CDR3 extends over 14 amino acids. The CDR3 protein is CASSIGQGTGELFF. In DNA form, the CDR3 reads TGTGCCAGTAGTATTGGTCAGGGAACCGGGGAGCTGTTTTTT.

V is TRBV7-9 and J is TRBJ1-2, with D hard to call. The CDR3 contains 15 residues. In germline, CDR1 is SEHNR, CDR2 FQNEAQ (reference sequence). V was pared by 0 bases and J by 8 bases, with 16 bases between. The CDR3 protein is CASSLAGDSPRGYTF. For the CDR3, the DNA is TGTGCCAGCAGCTTAGCCGGGGATTCCCCGAGGGGCTACACCTTC.

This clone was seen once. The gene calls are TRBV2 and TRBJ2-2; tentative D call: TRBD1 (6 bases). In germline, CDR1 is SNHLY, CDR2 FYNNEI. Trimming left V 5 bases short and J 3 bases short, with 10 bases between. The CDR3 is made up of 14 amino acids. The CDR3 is CASSPDRYTGELFF. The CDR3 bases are TGTGCCAGCAGTCCTGACAGGTACACCGGGGAGCTGTTTTTT.

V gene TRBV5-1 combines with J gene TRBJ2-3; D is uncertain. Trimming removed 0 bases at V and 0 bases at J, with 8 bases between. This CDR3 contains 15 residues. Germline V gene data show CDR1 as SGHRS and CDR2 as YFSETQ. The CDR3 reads CASSLGQTSTDTQYF. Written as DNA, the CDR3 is TGCGCCAGCAGCTTGGGACAAACTAGCACAGATACGCAGTATTTT.

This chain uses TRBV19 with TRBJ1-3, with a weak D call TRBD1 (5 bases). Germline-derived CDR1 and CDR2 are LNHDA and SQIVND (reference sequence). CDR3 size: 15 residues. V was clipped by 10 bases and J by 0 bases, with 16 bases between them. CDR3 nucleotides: TGTGCCACCCAAGACAGTCTTTACTCTGGAAACACCATATATTTT. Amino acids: CATQDSLYSGNTIYF. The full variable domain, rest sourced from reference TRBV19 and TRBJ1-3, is DGGITQSPKYLFRKEGQNVTLSCEQNLNHDAMYWYRQDPGQGLRLIYYSQIVNDFQKGDIAEGYSVSREKKESFPLTVTSAQKNPTAFYLCATQDSLYSGNTIYFGEGSWLTVV.

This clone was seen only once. The CDR3 sequence: CASAGLAGDGELFF. The CDR3, as DNA: TGTGCCAGTGCGGGACTAGCGGGAGACGGGGAGCTGTTTTTT. The chain has TRBV3-1 (or the pseudogene TRBV3-2) and TRBJ2-2, with 14 bases lining up with TRBD2. CDR1 and CDR2 from the germline V gene are LGHDT and YNNKEL (reference sequence). The CDR3 is 14 residues long. With 9 bases clipped from V and 7 bases from J, the junction kept 4 bases outside the gene matches.

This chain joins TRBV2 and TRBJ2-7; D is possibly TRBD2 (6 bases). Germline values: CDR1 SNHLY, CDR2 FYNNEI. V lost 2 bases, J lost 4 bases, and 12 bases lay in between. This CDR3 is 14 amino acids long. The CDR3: CASSELRGTYEQYF. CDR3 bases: TGTGCCAGCAGTGAATTGCGGGGCACGTACGAGCAGTACTTC.

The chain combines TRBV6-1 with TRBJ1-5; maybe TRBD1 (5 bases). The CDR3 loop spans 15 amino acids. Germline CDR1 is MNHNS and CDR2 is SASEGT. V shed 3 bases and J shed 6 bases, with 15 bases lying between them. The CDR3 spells CASSDNGGVGQPQHF. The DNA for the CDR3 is TGTGCCAGCAGTGATAACGGAGGGGTCGGTCAGCCCCAGCATTTT.

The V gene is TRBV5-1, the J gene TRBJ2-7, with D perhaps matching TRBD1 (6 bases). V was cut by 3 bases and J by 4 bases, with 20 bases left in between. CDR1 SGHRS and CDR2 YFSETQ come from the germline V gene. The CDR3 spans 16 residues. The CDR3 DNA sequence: TGCGCCAGCAGCTCCGCAACCGGGTCCAGGGGATACGAGCAGTACTTC. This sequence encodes CASSSATGSRGYEQYF.

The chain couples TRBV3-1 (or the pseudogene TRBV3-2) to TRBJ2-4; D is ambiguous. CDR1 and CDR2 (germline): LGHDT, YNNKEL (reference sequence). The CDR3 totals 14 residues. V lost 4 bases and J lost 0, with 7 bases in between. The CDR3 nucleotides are TGTGCCAGCAGCCCAAGACTAGCCAAAAACATTCAGTACTTC. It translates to CASSPRLAKNIQYF.

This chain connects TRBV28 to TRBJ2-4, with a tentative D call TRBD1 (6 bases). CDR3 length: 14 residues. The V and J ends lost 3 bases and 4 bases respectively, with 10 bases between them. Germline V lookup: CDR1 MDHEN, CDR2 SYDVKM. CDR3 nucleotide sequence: TGTGCCAGCAGTTTCTCGGGACAAAAAAACATTCAGTACTTC. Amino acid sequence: CASSFSGQKNIQYF.

CDR3: CASSIDGGTGATEAFF. The DNA for the CDR3 is TGTGCCAGTAGTATAGATGGCGGGACAGGGGCCACTGAAGCTTTCTTT. This chain joins TRBV19 and TRBJ1-1; 10 bases map to TRBD1. The CDR3 is 16 residues long. Germline V gene lookup returns CDR1 LNHDA and CDR2 SQIVND (reference sequence). Trimming cost V 0 bases and J 4 bases; bases outside gene matches: 5. Full variable domain (remainder filled in from reference TRBV19 and TRBJ1-1): DGGITQSPKYLFRKEGQNVTLSCEQNLNHDAMYWYRQDPGQGLRLIYYSQIVNDFQKGDIAEGYSVSREKKESFPLTVTSAQKNPTAFYLCASSIDGGTGATEAFFGQGTRLTVV.

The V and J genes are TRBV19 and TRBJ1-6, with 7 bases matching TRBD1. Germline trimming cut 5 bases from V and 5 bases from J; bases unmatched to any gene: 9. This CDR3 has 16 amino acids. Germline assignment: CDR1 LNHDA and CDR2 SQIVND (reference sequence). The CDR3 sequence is CASSPEGQVDNSPLHF. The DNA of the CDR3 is TGTGCCAGTAGTCCGGAAGGACAGGTTGATAATTCACCCCTCCACTTT.

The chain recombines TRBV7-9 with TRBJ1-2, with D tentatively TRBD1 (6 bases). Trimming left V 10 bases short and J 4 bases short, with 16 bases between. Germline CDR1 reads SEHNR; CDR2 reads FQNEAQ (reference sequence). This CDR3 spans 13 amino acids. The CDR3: CATTIQGSYGYTF. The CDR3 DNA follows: TGTGCCACCACAATACAGGGAAGCTATGGCTACACCTTC.

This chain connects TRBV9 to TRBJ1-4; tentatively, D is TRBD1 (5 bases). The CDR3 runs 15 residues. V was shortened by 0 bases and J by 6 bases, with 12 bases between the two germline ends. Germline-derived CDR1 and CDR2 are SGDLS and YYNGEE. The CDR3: CASSVGVRGDEKLFF. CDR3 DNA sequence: TGTGCCAGCAGCGTAGGTGTCCGGGGGGATGAAAAACTGTTTTTT.

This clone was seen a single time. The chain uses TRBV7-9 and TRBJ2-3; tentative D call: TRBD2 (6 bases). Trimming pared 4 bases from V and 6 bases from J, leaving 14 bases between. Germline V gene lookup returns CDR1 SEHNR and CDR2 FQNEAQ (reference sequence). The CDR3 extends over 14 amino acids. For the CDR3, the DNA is TGTGCCAGCAGCTCCCGGGCGGGGATGGATACGCAGTATTTT. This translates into CASSSRAGMDTQYF.

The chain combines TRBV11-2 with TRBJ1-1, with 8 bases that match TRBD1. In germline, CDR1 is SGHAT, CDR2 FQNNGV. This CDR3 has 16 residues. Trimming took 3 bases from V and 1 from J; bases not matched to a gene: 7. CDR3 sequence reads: CASSFFLGQGNTEAFF. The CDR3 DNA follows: TGTGCCAGCAGCTTTTTTCTCGGACAGGGGAACACTGAAGCTTTCTTT.

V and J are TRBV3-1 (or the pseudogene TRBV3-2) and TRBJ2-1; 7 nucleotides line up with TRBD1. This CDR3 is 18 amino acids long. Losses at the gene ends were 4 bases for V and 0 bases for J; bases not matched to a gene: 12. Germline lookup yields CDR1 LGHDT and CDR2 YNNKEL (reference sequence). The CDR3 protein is CASSPTLSRGSSYNEQFF. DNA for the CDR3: TGTGCCAGCAGCCCAACCCTCAGCAGGGGGAGCTCCTACAATGAGCAGTTCTTC.

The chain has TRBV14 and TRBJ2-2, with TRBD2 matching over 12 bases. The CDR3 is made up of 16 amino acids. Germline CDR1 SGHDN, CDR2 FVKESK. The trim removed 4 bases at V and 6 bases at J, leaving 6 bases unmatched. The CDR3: CASSLRLAGAAGELFF. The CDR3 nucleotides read TGTGCCAGCAGCCTTCGACTAGCGGGAGCCGCCGGGGAGCTGTTTTTT.

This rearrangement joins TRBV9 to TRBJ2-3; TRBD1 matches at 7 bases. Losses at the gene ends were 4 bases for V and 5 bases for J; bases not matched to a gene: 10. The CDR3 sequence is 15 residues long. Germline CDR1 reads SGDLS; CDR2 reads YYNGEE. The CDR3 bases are TGTGCCAGCAGCAAACTTCAGGGGGTGGGAGATACGCAGTATTTT. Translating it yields CASSKLQGVGDTQYF.

The CDR3 nucleotides are TGTGCCAGCAGCCAGGACAGTTTACAGCCCCAGCATTTT. It specifies CASSQDSLQPQHF. This chain links TRBV14 with TRBJ1-5, with a tentative D call TRBD1 (6 bases). Germline assignment: CDR1 SGHDN and CDR2 FVKESK. V lost 3 bases to trimming and J lost 7 bases, with 10 bases between them. The CDR3 length is 13 residues.

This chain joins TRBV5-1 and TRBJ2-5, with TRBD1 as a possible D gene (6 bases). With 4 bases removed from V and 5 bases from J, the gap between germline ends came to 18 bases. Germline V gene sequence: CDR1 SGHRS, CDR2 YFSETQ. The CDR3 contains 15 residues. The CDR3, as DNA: TGCGCCAGCAGCGAAGAGCAGGGGATTTGGGAGACCCAGTACTTC. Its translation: CASSEEQGIWETQYF.

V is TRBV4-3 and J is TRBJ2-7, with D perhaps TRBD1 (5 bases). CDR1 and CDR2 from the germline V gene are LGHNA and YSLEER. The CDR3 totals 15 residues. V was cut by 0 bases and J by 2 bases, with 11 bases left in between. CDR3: CASSQEMGRAYEQYF. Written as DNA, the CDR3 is TGCGCCAGCAGCCAAGAAATGGGCAGGGCCTACGAGCAGTACTTC.

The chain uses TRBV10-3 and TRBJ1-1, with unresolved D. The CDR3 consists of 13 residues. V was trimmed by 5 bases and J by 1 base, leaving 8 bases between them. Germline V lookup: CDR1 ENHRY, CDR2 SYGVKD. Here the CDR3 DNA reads TGTGCCATCAGTCCTCCCGGGAACACTGAAGCTTTCTTT. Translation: CAISPPGNTEAFF.